This T cell receptor (beta chain) was recorded in a study of T cells in Graves' hyperthyroidism and ophthalmopathy. TCR beta CDR3 regions were amplified from RNA transcripts. RT-PCR in the first round (using the HTBI primer set) targeted the TCR CDR3. TCRdb re-derived calls from the multiplex PCR reads in MiXCR, one entry per CDR3 protein. The sample lists about 600,000 distinct CDR3 sequences; about 14% were seen once. This clonotype turned up a few times. Germline CDR1 is LGHNA and CDR2 is YNFKEQ. The CDR3 runs to 16 residues. Trimming took 1 base from V and 0 from J, leaving 10 bases between them. Input material: blood. The V and J genes are TRBV4-2 and TRBJ2-1; D may be TRBD2 (6 bases). The sequence came from a young woman with Graves' ophthalmopathy. CDR3 DNA sequence: TGTGCCAGCAGCCAAGCCGGGAGTGGCTCCTACAATGAGCAGTTCTTC. Amino acids: CASSQAGSGSYNEQFF.